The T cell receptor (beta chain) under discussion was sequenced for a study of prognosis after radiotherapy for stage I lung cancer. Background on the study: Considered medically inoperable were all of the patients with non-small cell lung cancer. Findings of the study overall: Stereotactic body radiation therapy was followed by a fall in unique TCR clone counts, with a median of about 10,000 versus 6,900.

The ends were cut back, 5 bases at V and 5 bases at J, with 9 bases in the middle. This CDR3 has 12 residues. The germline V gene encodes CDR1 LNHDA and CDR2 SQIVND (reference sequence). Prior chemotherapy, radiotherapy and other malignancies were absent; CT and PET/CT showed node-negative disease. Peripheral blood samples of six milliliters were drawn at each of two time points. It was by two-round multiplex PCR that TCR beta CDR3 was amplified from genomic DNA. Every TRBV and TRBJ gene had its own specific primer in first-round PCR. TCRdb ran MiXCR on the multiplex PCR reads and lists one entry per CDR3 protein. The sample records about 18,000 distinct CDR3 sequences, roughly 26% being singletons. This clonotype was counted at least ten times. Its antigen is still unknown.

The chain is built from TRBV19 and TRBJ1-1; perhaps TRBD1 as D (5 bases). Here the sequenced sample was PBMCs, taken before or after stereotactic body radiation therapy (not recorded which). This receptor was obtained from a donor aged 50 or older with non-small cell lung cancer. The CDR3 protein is CASSVGETEAFF. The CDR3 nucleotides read TGTGCCAGTAGTGTAGGGGAGACTGAAGCTTTCTTT.